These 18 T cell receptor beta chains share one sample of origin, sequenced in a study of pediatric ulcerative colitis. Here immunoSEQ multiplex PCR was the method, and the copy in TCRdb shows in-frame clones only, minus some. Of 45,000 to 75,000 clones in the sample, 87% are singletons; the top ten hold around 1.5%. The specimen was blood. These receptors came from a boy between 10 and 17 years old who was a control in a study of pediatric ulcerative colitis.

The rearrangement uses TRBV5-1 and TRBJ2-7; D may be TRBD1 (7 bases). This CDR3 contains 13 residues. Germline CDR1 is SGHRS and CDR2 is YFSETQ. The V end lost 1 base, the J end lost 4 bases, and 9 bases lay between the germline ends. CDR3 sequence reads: CASSLPGGYEQYF. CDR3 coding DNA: TGCGCCAGCAGCTTGCCAGGGGGGTACGAGCAGTACTTC. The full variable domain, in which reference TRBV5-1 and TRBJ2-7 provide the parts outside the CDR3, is KAGVTQTPRYLIKTRGQQVTLSCSPISGHRSVSWYQQTPGQGLQFLFEYFSETQRNKGNFPGRFSGRQFSNSRSEMNVSTLELGDSALYLCASSLPGGYEQYFGPGTRLTVT.

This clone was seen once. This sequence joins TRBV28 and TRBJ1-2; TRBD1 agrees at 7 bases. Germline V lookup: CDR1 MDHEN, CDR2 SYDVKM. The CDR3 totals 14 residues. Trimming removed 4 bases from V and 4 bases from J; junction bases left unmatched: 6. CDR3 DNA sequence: TGTGCCAGCAGTTCCCCCAGGGGGGGCTATGGCTACACCTTC. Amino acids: CASSSPRGGYGYTF.

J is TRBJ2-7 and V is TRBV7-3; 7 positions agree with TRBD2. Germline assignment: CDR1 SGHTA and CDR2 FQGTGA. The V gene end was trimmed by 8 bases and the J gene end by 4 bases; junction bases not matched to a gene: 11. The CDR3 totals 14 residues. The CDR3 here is CASAAGEGLYEQYF. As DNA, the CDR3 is TGTGCCAGCGCCGCGGGAGAGGGTCTATACGAGCAGTACTTC.

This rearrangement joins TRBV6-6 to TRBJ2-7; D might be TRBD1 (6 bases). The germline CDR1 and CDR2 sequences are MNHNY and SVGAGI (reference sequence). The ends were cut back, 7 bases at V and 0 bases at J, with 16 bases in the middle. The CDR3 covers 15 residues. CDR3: CASTMDSQSSYEQYF. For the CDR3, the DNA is TGTGCCAGCACCATGGACAGCCAGAGCTCCTACGAGCAGTACTTC.

The CDR3 spells CASTSGTSSYNEQFF. The CDR3, as DNA: TGTGCCAGCACTTCGGGCACCAGCTCCTACAATGAGCAGTTCTTC. The chain employs TRBV6-6 and TRBJ2-1; D gene unclear. The CDR3 extends over 15 amino acids. V was clipped by 7 bases and J by 0 bases, with 13 bases between them. CDR1 and CDR2 from the germline V gene are MNHNY and SVGAGI (reference sequence).

The CDR3 region is CASSYGQGNTEAFF. CDR3 bases: TGTGCCAGCAGTTACGGACAGGGGAACACTGAAGCTTTCTTT. The chain has TRBV6-5 and TRBJ1-1; 8 positions agree with TRBD1. CDR3 length: 14 residues. Per germline, CDR1 MNHEY and CDR2 SVGAGI. With V trimmed by 2 bases and J by 1 base, 0 bases remained unmatched.

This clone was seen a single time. CDR3 DNA: TGTGCCAGTAGTGCACCTCAGGGTAGCTCCTACAATGAGCAGTTCTTC. Residues: CASSAPQGSSYNEQFF. This rearrangement joins TRBV19 to TRBJ2-1; TRBD1 might be the D (5 bases). Germline CDR1 LNHDA, CDR2 SQIVND (reference sequence). V dropped 5 bases and J dropped 0 bases, with 14 bases sitting between them. The length of the CDR3 is 16 residues.

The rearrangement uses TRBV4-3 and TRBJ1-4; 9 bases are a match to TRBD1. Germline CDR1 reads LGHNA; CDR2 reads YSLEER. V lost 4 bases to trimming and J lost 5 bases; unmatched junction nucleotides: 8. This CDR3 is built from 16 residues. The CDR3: CASSRTLGTGNEKLFF. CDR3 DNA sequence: TGCGCCAGCAGCCGTACACTCGGGACAGGGAATGAAAAACTGTTTTTT.

The CDR3: CASSFDRRDQPQHF. The CDR3 DNA reads as TGTGCCAGCAGTTTCGACAGGCGGGATCAGCCCCAGCATTTT. The gene calls are TRBV28 and TRBJ1-5, with D tentatively TRBD1 (6 bases). The germline CDR1 and CDR2 sequences are MDHEN and SYDVKM. Trimming removed 3 bases at V and 5 bases at J, with 11 bases between. The CDR3 extends over 14 amino acids.

The CDR3 loop is CASSYRVTGDGYTF. The CDR3 region has the DNA TGTGCCAGCAGCTACAGGGTCACCGGCGATGGCTACACCTTC. The chain links TRBV5-8 to TRBJ1-2; the D gene is possibly TRBD1 (6 bases). V was trimmed by 3 bases and J by 6 bases, leaving 15 bases between them. The germline CDR1 and CDR2 sequences are SGHTS and YDEGEE. This CDR3 spans 14 amino acids.

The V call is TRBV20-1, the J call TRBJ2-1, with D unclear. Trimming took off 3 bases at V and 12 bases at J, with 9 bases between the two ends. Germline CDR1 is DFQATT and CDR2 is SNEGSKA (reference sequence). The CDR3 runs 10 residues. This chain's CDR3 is CSASSQRQFF. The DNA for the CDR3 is TGCAGTGCTAGTAGCCAGAGGCAGTTCTTC.

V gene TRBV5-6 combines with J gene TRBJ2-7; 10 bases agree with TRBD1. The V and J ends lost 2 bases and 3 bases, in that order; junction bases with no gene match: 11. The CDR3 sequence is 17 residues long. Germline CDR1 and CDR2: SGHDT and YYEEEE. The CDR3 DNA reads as TGTGCCAGCAGCTTTCCCCGTCTGCGGGACAGGGGCTACGAGCAGTACTTC. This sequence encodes CASSFPRLRDRGYEQYF.

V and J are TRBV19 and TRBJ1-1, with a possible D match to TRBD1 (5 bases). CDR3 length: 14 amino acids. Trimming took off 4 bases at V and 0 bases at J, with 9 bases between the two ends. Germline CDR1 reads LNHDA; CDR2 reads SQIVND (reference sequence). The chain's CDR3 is CASSRGALNTEAFF. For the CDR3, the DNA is TGTGCCAGTAGTAGGGGCGCACTGAACACTGAAGCTTTCTTT.

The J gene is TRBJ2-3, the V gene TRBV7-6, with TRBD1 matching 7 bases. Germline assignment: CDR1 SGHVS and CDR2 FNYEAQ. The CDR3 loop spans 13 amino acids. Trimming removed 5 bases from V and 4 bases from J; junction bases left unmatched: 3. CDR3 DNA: TGTGCCAGCAGCCTAGGACAGGCAGATACGCAGTATTTT. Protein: CASSLGQADTQYF.

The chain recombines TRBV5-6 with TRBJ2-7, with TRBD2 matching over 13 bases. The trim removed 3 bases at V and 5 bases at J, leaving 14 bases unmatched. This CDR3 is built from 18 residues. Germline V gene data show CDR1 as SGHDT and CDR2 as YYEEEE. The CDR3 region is CASSSTSGRTESLHEQYF. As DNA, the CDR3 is TGTGCCAGCAGCTCGACTAGCGGGAGGACAGAATCTCTCCACGAGCAGTACTTC. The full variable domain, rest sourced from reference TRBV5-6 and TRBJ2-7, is DAGVTQSPTHLIKTRGQQVTLRCSPKSGHDTVSWYQQALGQGPQFIFQYYEEEERQRGNFPDRFSGHQFPNYSSELNVNALLLGDSALYLCASSSTSGRTESLHEQYFGPGTRLTVT.

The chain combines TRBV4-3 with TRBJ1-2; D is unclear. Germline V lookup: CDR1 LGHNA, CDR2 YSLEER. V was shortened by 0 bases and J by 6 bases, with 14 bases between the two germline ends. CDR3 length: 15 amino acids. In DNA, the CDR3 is TGCGCCAGCAGCCAAGATCAAAGGGCCGGCCATGGCTACACCTTC. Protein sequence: CASSQDQRAGHGYTF.

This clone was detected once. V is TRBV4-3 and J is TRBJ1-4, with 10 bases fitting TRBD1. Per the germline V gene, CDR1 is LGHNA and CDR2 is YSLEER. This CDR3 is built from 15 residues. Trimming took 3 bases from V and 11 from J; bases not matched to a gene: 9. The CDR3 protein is CASSHETGGAGKLFF. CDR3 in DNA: TGCGCCAGCAGCCACGAGACAGGGGGCGCAGGGAAACTGTTTTTT.

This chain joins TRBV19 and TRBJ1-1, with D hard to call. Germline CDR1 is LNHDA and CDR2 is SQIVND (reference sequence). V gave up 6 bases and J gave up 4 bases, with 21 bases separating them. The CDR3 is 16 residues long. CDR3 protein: CASRPLTLGVGTEAFF. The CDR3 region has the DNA TGTGCCAGTAGACCTCTTACCCTTGGGGTTGGCACTGAAGCTTTCTTT.